The clone carrying this T cell receptor (beta chain) was observed a few times. Germline CDR1 reads MNHEY; CDR2 reads SVGAGI. The CDR3 runs 16 residues. V shed 1 base and J 3 bases; nucleotides not matched to a gene: 4. This sample stems from a study of cytomegalovirus exposure and HLA in healthy donors. Vbeta (60) and Jbeta (13) primers were used in the PCR. Assay used: immunoSEQ multiplex PCR; TCRdb lists only in-frame clones, some missing. The repertoire holds 120,000 or so clones, with approximately 78% as singletons. The sequence was collected from a man aged 25 to 40 in good health and CMV-seropositive. The specimen sequenced was PBMCs. V gene TRBV6-5 combines with J gene TRBJ2-1; 9 positions agree with TRBD2. CDR3 region: CASSYLAGAGYNEQFF. The CDR3 DNA reads TGTGCCAGCAGTTACTTAGCGGGAGCCGGCTACAATGAGCAGTTCTTC.